This TCR beta chain was captured in a study of vaccination and CD4 T cells after COVID-19. Study as a whole: Blood was drawn a median about 75 days post second dose, range 14 to 241.

This clonotype was found a few times. The antigen is not known. Germline CDR1 is SGHVS and CDR2 is FNYEAQ. The CDR3 covers 16 residues. J was trimmed by 10 bases and V by 1 base; bases with no gene match: 8. Each CDR3 protein gets one entry after TCRdb re-called the PCR reads with MiXCR. Of about 18,000 distinct CDR3 sequences in the sample, 50% to 65% were seen once. Findings and caveats of the study: Reactive clone data from convalescent patients indicated a median of approximately 90% appearing only post-vaccination.

The origin of this receptor is a human donor who had recovered from COVID-19. This chain uses TRBV7-6 with TRBJ1-6; 9 bases align to TRBD1. Sequencing was performed on CD4+ T cells from blood, taken after SARS-CoV-2 vaccination. In DNA, the CDR3 is TGTGCCAGCAGCTTAGAGGGGGGACAGGGTCACTCACCCCTCCACTTT. Its translation is CASSLEGGQGHSPLHF.